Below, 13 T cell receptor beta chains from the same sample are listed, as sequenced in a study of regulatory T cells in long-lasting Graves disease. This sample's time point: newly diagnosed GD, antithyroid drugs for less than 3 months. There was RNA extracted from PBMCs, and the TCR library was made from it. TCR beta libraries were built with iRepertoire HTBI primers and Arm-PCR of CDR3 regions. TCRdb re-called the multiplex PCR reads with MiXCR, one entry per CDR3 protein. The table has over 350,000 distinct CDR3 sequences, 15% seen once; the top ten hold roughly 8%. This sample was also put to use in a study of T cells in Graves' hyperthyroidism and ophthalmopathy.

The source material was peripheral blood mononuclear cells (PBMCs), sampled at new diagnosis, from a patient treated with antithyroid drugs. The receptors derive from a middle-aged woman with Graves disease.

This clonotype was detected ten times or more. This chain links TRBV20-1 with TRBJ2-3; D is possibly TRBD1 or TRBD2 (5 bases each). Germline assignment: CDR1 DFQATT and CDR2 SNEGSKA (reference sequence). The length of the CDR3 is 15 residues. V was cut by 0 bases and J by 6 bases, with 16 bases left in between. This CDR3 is CSAREPGRRSDTQYF. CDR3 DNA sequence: TGCAGTGCTAGAGAGCCGGGACGGAGGTCGGATACGCAGTATTTT.

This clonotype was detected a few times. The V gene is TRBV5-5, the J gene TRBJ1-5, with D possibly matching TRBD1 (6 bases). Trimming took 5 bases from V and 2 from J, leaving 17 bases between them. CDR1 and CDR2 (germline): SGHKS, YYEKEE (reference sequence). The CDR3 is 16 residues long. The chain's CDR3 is CASSSRQVFGNQPQHF. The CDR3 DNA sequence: TGTGCCAGCAGTTCCCGACAGGTCTTTGGCAATCAGCCCCAGCATTTT.

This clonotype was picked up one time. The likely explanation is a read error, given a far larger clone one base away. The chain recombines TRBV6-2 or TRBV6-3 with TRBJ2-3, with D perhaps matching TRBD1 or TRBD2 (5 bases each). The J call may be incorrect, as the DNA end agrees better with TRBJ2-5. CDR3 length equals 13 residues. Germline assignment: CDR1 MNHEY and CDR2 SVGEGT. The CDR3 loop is CAGSPGARQTQYF. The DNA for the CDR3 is TGTGCCGGCAGCCCCGGGGCCCGGCAGACCCAGTACTTC.

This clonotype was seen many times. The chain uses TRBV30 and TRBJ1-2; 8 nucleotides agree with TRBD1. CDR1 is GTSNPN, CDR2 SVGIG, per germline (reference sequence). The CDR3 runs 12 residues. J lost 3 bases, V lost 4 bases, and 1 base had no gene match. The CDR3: CAWMGQDYGYTF. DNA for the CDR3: TGTGCCTGGATGGGACAGGACTATGGCTACACCTTC. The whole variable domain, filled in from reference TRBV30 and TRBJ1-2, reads SQTIHQWPATLVQPVGSPLSLECTVEGTSNPNLYWYRQAAGRGLQLLFYSVGIGQISSEVPQNLSASRPQDRQFILSSKKLLLSDSGFYLCAWMGQDYGYTFGSGTRLTVV.

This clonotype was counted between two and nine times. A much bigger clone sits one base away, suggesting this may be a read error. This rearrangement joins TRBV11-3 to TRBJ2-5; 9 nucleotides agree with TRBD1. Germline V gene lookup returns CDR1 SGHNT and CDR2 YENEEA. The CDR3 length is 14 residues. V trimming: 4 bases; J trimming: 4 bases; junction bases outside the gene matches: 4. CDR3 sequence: CASSSNRGLETQYF. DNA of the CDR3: TGTGCCAGCAGCTCAAACAGGGGGCTAGAGACCCAGTACTTC.

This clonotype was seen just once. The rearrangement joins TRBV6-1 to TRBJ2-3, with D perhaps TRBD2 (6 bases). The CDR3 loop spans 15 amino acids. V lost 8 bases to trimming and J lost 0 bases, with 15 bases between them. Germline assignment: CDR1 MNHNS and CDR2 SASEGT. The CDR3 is CASRLGGISTDTQYF. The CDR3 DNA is TGTGCCAGCCGTCTGGGGGGTATTAGCACAGATACGCAGTATTTT.

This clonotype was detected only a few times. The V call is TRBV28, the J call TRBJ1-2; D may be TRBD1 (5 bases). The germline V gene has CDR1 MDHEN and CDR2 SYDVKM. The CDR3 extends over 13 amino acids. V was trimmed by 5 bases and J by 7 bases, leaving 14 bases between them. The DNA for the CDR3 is TGTGCCAGCAGTCTTGTACAGGTCTCTGGCTACACCTTC. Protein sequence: CASSLVQVSGYTF.

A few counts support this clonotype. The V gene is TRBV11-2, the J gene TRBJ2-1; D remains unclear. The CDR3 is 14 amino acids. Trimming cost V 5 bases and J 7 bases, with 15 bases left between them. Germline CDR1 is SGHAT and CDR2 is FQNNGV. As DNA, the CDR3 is TGTGCCAGCAGCCAGAGCCTTTCGGATAATGAGCAGTTCTTC. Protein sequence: CASSQSLSDNEQFF.

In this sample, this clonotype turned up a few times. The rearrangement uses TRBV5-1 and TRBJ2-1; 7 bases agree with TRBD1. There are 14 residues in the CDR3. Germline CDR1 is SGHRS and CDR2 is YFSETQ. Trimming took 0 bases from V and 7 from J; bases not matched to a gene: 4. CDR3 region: CASSLVGGGNEQFF. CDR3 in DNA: TGCGCCAGCAGCTTGGTAGGGGGCGGAAATGAGCAGTTCTTC.

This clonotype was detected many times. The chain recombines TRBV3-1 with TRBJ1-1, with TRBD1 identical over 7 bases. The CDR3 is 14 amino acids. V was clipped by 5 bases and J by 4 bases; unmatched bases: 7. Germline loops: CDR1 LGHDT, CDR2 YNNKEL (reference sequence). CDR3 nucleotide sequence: TGTGCCAGCAGCGCCCAGGGGGGGGGCACTGAAGCTTTCTTT. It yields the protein CASSAQGGGTEAFF. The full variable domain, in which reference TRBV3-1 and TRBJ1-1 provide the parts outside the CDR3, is DTAVSQTPKYLVTQMGNDKSIKCEQNLGHDTMYWYKQDSKKFLKIMFSYNNKELIINETVPNRFSPKSPDKAHLNLHINSLELGDSAVYFCASSAQGGGTEAFFGQGTRLTVV.

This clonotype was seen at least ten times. The CDR3 DNA reads TGTGCTAGTGGTTTGGTACTAGGGGACAGGGGGCGTCATGGAGAAAAACTGTTTTTT. As protein: CASGLVLGDRGRHGEKLFF. This chain uses TRBV12-5 with TRBJ1-4; the match to TRBD1 covers 12 bases. The CDR3 is made up of 19 amino acids. V trimming: 0 bases; J trimming: 8 bases; junction bases outside the gene matches: 13. Germline CDR1 reads LGHNT; CDR2 reads FRNRAP.

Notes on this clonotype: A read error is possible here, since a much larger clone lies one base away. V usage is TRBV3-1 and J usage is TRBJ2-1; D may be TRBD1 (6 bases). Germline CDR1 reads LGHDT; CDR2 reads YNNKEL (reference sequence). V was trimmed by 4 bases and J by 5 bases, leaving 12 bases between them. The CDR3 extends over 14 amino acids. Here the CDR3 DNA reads TGTGCCAGCAGCCTCAGGGGCAGAGACAATGAGCAGTTCTTC. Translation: CASSLRGRDNEQFF.

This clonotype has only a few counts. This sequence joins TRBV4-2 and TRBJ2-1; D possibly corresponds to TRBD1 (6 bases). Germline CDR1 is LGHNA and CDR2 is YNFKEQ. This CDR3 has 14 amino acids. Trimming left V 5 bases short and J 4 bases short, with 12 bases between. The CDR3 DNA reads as TGTGCCAGCAGCTCGCCGGGACAATACAATGAGCAGTTCTTC. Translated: CASSSPGQYNEQFF.